This passage covers 15 T cell receptor beta chains from one sample sequenced in a study of molecular identifiers for immune sequencing clone quantification. TCRdb reprocessed the PCR reads via MiXCR and lists one record per CDR3 protein. The data contain around 86,000 distinct CDR3 sequences, 15% to 20% of them seen just once; the ten biggest clones take up about 0.85%. The specimen was naive CD8+ T cells from blood, with Jurkat cell RNA spiked in. Documented subset: FACS-sorted CD8+CD4-CCR7+CD45RA+ naive T cells. The source of these receptors is a human donor in good health. Some libraries in this study had Jurkat cell RNA spiked in.

This clonotype was found many times. The gene calls are TRBV7-9 and TRBJ2-1, with D perhaps matching TRBD2 (6 bases). Germline CDR1 reads SEHNR; CDR2 reads FQNEAQ (reference sequence). The CDR3 has 12 amino acids. Between the trimmed V and J ends, which lost 5 bases and 8 bases, there was a span of 10 bases. CDR3: CASSPTSDEQFF. CDR3 DNA sequence: TGTGCCAGCAGCCCGACTAGTGATGAGCAGTTCTTC.

Of note for this clonotype: A much larger clone lies a single base off, so this may be a read error. The chain uses TRBV6-5 and TRBJ2-2; D may be TRBD2 (5 bases). This CDR3 is 12 amino acids long. The germline CDR1 and CDR2 sequences are MNHEY and SVGAGI. The CDR3 reads CAGRTSTGELFF. CDR3 coding DNA: TGTGCCGGCAGAACTAGCACCGGGGAGCTGTTTTTT.

The rearrangement joins TRBV7-6 to TRBJ2-5; TRBD2 matches 10 bases. Per the germline V gene, CDR1 is SGHVS and CDR2 is FNYEAQ. Trimming removed 1 base from V and 1 base from J; junction bases left unmatched: 6. This CDR3 spans 17 amino acids. DNA for the CDR3: TGTGCCAGCAGCTTAGACCAGACTAGCGGGCCCCAAGAGACCCAGTACTTC. As protein: CASSLDQTSGPQETQYF.

There are many counts of this clonotype. The chain employs TRBV30 and TRBJ2-3; 10 bases map to TRBD2. V gave up 2 bases and J gave up 1 base; unmatched junction bases: 0. The CDR3 has 14 amino acids. Germline CDR1 reads GTSNPN; CDR2 reads SVGIG (reference sequence). CDR3 region: CAWSTSGGTDTQYF. In nucleotides, the CDR3 is TGTGCCTGGAGTACTAGCGGGGGCACAGATACGCAGTATTTT.

This clonotype came up many times. V and J are TRBV6-2 or TRBV6-3 and TRBJ1-5; 7 nucleotides line up with TRBD1. CDR3 length: 17 residues. Looked up from germline, CDR1 is MNHEY and CDR2 is SVGEGT. J lost 2 bases, V lost 7 bases, and 14 bases had no gene match. The CDR3: CASTPDLWTGGNQPQHF. The CDR3 region has the DNA TGTGCCAGCACCCCAGACCTCTGGACAGGCGGCAATCAGCCCCAGCATTTT.

This clonotype was observed many times. The V gene is TRBV6-5, the J gene TRBJ2-3, with D perhaps given as TRBD1 or TRBD2 (6 bases each). Trimming took 0 bases from V and 1 from J, leaving 11 bases between them. Germline assignment: CDR1 MNHEY and CDR2 SVGAGI. CDR3 length: 16 residues. The CDR3 loop is CASSYSPEGGTDTQYF. The CDR3 DNA follows: TGTGCCAGCAGTTACTCCCCGGAGGGGGGCACAGATACGCAGTATTTT.

With regard to this clonotype: One end of the junction fails to match germline, which may point to a read error. The chain combines TRBV9 with TRBJ2-3, with D maybe TRBD1 (5 bases). This CDR3 has 16 residues. Germline V gives CDR1 SGDLS, CDR2 YYNGEE. The CDR3 nucleotides are TGTGCCAGCAGCGTAGCGGAAGGGGAAGTGGCAGATACGCAGTGCTTT. Protein product: CASSVAEGEVADTQCF.

This chain joins TRBV4-3 and TRBJ1-2; D is perhaps TRBD1 (6 bases). The germline V gene has CDR1 LGHNA and CDR2 YSLEER. CDR3 length equals 15 residues. Trimming cost V 8 bases and J 4 bases, with 20 bases left between them. The CDR3 nucleotides are TGCGCCAGCGCGACCGGGACATTTGACCTCTATGGCTACACCTTC. Encoded protein: CASATGTFDLYGYTF.

This clonotype was counted at least ten times. The chain uses TRBV9 and TRBJ1-3; D is uncertain. CDR1 SGDLS and CDR2 YYNGEE come from the germline V gene. V was cut by 6 bases and J by 4 bases, with 11 bases left in between. The CDR3 is 13 amino acids. The CDR3 here is CASKGTAGNTIYF. For the CDR3, the DNA is TGTGCCAGCAAGGGCACGGCAGGAAACACCATATATTTT.

This clonotype was counted a few times. A read error may account for a junction end that differs from germline. V gene TRBV2 combines with J gene TRBJ2-1; 11 bases are shared with TRBD2. The length of the CDR3 is 18 residues. The germline V gene has CDR1 SNHLY and CDR2 FYNNEI. For the CDR3, the DNA is TGTGCCAGCAGTTGGCCCCTGACTAGCGGGGAAAACTACGATGAGCAGTTCTTC. Encoded protein: CASSWPLTSGENYDEQFF. The variable domain in full, completed from reference TRBV2 and TRBJ2-1, reads EPEVTQTPSHQVTQMGQEVILRCVPISNHLYFYWYRQILGQKVEFLVSFYNNEISEKSEIFDDQFSVERPDGSNFTLKIRSTKLEDSAMYFCASSWPLTSGENYDEQFFGPGTRLTVL.

This clonotype was counted many times. J is TRBJ2-3 and V is TRBV20-1, with D uncertain. Germline V gene lookup returns CDR1 DFQATT and CDR2 SNEGSKA (reference sequence). V dropped 1 base and J dropped 0 bases, with 11 bases sitting between them. CDR3 length: 15 amino acids. CDR3 nucleotides: TGCAGTGCTAGAGGGATGGTGGCTAGCACAGATACGCAGTATTTT. It yields the protein CSARGMVASTDTQYF.

This clonotype was picked up many times. The chain couples TRBV7-9 to TRBJ2-7; no reliable D call. From germline, CDR1 is SEHNR and CDR2 FQNEAQ (reference sequence). V lost 0 bases and J lost 3, with 12 bases in between. The CDR3 consists of 15 residues. The CDR3 reads CASSLALGSLYEQYF. CDR3 DNA sequence: TGTGCCAGCAGCTTAGCTCTCGGGTCCCTCTACGAGCAGTACTTC.

This clonotype appeared a single time. The junction and the germline gene differ at one end; a read error may be behind it. V usage is TRBV27 and J usage is TRBJ2-7; D unclear. CDR3 length equals 13 residues. Per the germline V gene, CDR1 is MNHEY and CDR2 is SMNVEV (reference sequence). CDR3 region: CARSLGDSYEQYF. The CDR3 DNA sequence: TGTGCCCGCAGTTTAGGTGACTCCTACGAGCAGTACTTC.

The chain recombines TRBV30 with TRBJ2-3, with TRBD1 as a possible D gene (6 bases). Per germline, CDR1 GTSNPN and CDR2 SVGIG (reference sequence). The length of the CDR3 is 14 residues. Deletions cut 5 bases from V and 3 bases from J, with 15 bases between. The CDR3 spells CAWGGTEATDTQYF. For the CDR3, the DNA is TGTGCCTGGGGGGGCACAGAGGCTACAGATACGCAGTATTTT.

This clonotype was seen more than once but under ten times. The V gene is TRBV27, the J gene TRBJ2-7, with TRBD2 as a possible D gene (5 bases). The CDR3 has 14 amino acids. The germline V and J ends were trimmed by 5 bases and 5 bases, with 16 bases remaining between them. Germline CDR1 and CDR2: MNHEY and SMNVEV (reference sequence). In nucleotides, the CDR3 is TGTGCCAGCAGTCCTCTCCTACGGGATAACGAGCAGTACTTC. Amino acids: CASSPLLRDNEQYF.